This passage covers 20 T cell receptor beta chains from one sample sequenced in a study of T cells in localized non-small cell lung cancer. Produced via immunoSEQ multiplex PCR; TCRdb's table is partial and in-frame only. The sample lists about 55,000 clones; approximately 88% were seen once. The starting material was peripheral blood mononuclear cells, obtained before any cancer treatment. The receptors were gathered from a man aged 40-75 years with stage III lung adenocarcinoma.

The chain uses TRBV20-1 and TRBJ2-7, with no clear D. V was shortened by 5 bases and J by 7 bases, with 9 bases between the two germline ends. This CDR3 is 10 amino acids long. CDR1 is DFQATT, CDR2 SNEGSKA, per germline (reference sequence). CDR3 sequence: CSAVDGEQYF. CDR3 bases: TGCAGTGCTGTCGATGGGGAGCAGTACTTC.

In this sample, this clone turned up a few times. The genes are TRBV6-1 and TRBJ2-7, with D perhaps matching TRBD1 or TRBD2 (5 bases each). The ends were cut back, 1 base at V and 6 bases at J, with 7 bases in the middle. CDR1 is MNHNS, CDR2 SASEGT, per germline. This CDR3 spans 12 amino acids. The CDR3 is CASSEERGEQYF. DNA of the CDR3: TGTGCCAGCAGTGAAGAGAGGGGCGAGCAGTACTTC.

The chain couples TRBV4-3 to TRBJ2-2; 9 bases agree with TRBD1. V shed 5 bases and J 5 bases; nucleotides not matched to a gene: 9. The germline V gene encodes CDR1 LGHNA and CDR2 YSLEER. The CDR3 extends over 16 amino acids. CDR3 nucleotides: TGCGCCAGCAGCGGTCATTGGACAGGGGTGACCGGGGAGCTGTTTTTT. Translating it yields CASSGHWTGVTGELFF.

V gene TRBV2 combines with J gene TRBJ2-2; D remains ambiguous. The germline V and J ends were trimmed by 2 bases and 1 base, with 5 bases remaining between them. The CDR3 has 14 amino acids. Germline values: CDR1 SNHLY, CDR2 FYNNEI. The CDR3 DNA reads TGTGCCAGCAGTGAAACCCGGAACACCGGGGAGCTGTTTTTT. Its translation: CASSETRNTGELFF.

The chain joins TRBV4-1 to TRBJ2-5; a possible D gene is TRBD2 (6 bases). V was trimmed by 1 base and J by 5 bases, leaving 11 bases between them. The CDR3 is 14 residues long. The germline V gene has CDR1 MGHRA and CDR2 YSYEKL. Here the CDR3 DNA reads TGCGCCAGCAGCCAAGGGAGGGATGGGGAGACCCAGTACTTC. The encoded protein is CASSQGRDGETQYF.

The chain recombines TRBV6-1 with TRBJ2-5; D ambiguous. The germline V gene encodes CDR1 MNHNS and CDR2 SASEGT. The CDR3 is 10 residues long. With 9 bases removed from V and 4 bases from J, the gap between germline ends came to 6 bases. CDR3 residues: CASGVETQYF. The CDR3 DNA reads TGTGCCAGTGGGGTAGAGACCCAGTACTTC.

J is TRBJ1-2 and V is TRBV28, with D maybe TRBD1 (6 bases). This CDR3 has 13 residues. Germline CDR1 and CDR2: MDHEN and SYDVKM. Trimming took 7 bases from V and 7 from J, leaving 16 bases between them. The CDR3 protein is CASTLLQGGGYTF. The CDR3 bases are TGTGCCAGCACCCTATTACAGGGAGGTGGCTACACCTTC.

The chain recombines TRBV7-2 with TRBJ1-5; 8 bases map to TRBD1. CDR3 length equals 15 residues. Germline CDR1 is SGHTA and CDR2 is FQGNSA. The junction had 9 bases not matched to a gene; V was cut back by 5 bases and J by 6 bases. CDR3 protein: CASSTQTGVGQPQHF. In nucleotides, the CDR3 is TGTGCCAGCAGCACACAGACAGGGGTGGGTCAGCCCCAGCATTTT.

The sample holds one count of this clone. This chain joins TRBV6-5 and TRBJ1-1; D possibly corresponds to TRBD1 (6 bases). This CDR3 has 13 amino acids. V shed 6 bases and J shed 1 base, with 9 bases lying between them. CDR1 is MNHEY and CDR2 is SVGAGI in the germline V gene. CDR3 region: CASRWDKNTEAFF. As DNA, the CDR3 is TGTGCCAGCAGATGGGACAAGAACACTGAAGCTTTCTTT.

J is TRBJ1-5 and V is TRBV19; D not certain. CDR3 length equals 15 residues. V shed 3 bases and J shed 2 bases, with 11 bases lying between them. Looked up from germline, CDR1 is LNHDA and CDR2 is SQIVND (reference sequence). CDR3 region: CASSIAVGGNQPQHF. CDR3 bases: TGTGCCAGTAGTATCGCGGTCGGTGGCAATCAGCCCCAGCATTTT.

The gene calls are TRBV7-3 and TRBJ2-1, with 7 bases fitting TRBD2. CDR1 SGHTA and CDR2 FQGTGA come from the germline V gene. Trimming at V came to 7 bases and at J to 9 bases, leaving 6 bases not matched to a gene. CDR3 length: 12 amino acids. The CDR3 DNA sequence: TGTGCCAGCACCCTTGGGGGGGGTGAGCAGTTCTTC. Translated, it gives CASTLGGGEQFF. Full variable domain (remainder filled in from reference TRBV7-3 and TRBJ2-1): GAGVSQTPSNKVTEKGKYVELRCDPISGHTALYWYRQSLGQGPEFLIYFQGTGAADDSGLPNDRFFAVRPEGSVSTLKIQRTERGDSAVYLCASTLGGGEQFFGPGTRLTVL.

CDR3 nucleotides: TGTGCCAGTAGTAAGACTAGCGGGAGGGCAGGTGAGACCCAGTACTTC. Translated: CASSKTSGRAGETQYF. The chain joins TRBV19 to TRBJ2-5; 14 nucleotides align to TRBD2. The CDR3 totals 16 residues. Losses at the gene ends were 4 bases for V and 5 bases for J; bases not matched to a gene: 6. Looked up from germline, CDR1 is LNHDA and CDR2 is SQIVND (reference sequence).

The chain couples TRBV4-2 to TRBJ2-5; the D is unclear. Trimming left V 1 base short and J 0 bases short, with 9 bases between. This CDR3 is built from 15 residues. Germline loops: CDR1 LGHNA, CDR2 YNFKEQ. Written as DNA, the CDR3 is TGTGCCAGCAGCCAAGTTTCCAGTGACCAAGAGACCCAGTACTTC. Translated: CASSQVSSDQETQYF.

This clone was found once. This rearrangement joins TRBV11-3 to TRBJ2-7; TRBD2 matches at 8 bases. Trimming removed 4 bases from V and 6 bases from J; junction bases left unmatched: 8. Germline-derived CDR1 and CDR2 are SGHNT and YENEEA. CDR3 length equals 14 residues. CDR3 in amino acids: CASSSRGGLVEQYF. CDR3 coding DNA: TGTGCCAGCAGCTCCCGCGGGGGGTTGGTCGAGCAGTACTTC.

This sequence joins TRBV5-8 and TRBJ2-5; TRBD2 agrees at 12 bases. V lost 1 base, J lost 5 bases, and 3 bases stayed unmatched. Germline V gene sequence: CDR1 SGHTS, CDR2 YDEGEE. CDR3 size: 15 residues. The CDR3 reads CASSLWTSGMETQYF. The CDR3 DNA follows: TGTGCCAGCAGCTTGTGGACTAGCGGGATGGAGACCCAGTACTTC.

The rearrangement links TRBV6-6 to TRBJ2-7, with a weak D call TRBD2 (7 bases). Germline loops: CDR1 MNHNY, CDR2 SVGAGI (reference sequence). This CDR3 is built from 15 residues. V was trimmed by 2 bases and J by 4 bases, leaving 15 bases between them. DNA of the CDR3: TGTGCCAGCAGTTACCCGAACCGGGGGGCTTACGAGCAGTACTTC. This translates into CASSYPNRGAYEQYF.

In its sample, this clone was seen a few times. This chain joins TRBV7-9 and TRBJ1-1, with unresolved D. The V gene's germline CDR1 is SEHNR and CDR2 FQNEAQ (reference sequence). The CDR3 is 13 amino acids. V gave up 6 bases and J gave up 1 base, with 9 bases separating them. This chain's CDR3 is CASSETRNTEAFF. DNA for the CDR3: TGTGCCAGCAGTGAAACCAGGAACACTGAAGCTTTCTTT.

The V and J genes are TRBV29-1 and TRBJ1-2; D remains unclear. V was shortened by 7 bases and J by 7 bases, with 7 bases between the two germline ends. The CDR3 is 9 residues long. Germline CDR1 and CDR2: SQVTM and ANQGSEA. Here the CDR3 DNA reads TGCAGCGCGTCAGGTGGCTACACCTTC. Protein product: CSASGGYTF.

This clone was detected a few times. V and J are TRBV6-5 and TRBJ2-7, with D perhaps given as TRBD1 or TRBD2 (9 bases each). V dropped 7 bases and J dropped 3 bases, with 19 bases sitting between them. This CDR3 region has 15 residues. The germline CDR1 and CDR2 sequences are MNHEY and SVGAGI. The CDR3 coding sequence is TGTGCCAGCAAGGCGGGAGGGACAGGGTACTACGAGCAGTACTTC. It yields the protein CASKAGGTGYYEQYF.

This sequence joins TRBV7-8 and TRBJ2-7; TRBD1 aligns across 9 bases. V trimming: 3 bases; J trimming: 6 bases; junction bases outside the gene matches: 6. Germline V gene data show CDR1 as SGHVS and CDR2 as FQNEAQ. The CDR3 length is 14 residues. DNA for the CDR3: TGTGCCAGCAGCTTCAAGGGACAGGGAGGCGAGCAGTACTTC. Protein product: CASSFKGQGGEQYF.